Presented here are 18 T cell receptor beta chains from one specimen sequenced in a study of PD-1 blockade in classical Hodgkin lymphoma. Profiling relied on immunoSEQ multiplex PCR, and the TCRdb table lists in-frame clones only, not all of them. This repertoire shows 15,000 to 20,000 clones, around four fifths found once; its top ten account for just over 2.5%. Time point of the sample: cycle 4 day 1 (C4D1), after 5 to 7 weeks of nivolumab. Each patient's relapse followed autologous stem cell transplantation, and brentuximab vedotin exposure varied. Magnetic negative selection was used to purify CD4+ T cells from thawed PBMCs. Sequences were derived from CD4+ T cells from blood, sampled before the fourth cycle of nivolumab. Every receptor here comes from a human donor with classical Hodgkin lymphoma.

This clone appeared a few times. The chain joins TRBV28 to TRBJ2-3; 11 bases agree with TRBD2. From germline, CDR1 is MDHEN and CDR2 SYDVKM. The V segment lost 5 bases and the J segment 3 bases; nucleotides outside the gene matches: 4. This CDR3 region has 15 residues. DNA for the CDR3: TGTGCCAGCAGTCGGACTAGCGGGTTTACAGATACGCAGTATTTT. The encoded protein is CASSRTSGFTDTQYF. Based on the CDR3 plus reference TRBV28 and TRBJ2-3, the full variable domain is DVKVTQSSRYLVKRTGEKVFLECVQDMDHENMFWYRQDPGLGLRLIYFSYDVKMKEKGDIPEGYSVSREKKERFSLILESASTNQTSMYLCASSRTSGFTDTQYFGPGTRLTVL.

The chain recombines TRBV9 with TRBJ1-2; no definite D call. The germline gives CDR1 SGDLS, CDR2 YYNGEE. The ends were cut back, 4 bases at V and 5 bases at J, with 15 bases in the middle. The CDR3 contains 14 residues. The CDR3 DNA sequence: TGTGCCAGCAGCCCAGATAGCGTGGGGTATGGCTACACCTTC. Amino acids: CASSPDSVGYGYTF.

The chain has TRBV9 and TRBJ1-4; 10 positions match TRBD1. J lost 8 bases, V lost 6 bases, and 7 bases had no gene match. CDR1 SGDLS and CDR2 YYNGEE come from the germline V gene. This CDR3 has 14 amino acids. The CDR3 DNA reads TGTGCCAGCAACCCGACAGGGGGCGCCGAAAAACTGTTTTTT. It translates to CASNPTGGAEKLFF.

This sequence joins TRBV7-2 and TRBJ2-1; TRBD1 matches at 12 bases. After removal of 5 bases from V and 9 bases from J, the junction contained 8 bases not matched to a gene. CDR1 is SGHTA, CDR2 FQGNSA, per germline. This CDR3 has 15 amino acids. CDR3 in DNA: TGTGCCAGCAGCGCTTGGGGACAGGGGGCGGGTGAGCAGTTCTTC. Encoded protein: CASSAWGQGAGEQFF. Combining the CDR3 with reference TRBV7-2 and TRBJ2-1 gives the whole variable domain GAGVSQSPSNKVTEKGKDVELRCDPISGHTALYWYRQSLGQGLEFLIYFQGNSAPDKSGLPSDRFSAERTGGSVSTLTIQRTQQEDSAVYLCASSAWGQGAGEQFFGPGTRLTVL.

V gene TRBV19 combines with J gene TRBJ1-2; 8 positions match TRBD1. The germline V gene encodes CDR1 LNHDA and CDR2 SQIVND (reference sequence). Trimming took 3 bases from V and 4 from J; bases not matched to a gene: 4. The CDR3 consists of 14 residues. CDR3 residues: CASSIPGQVYGYTF. As DNA, the CDR3 is TGTGCCAGTAGTATTCCGGGACAGGTCTATGGCTACACCTTC.

V usage is TRBV30 and J usage is TRBJ2-1; D may be TRBD1 (5 bases). Germline CDR1 is GTSNPN and CDR2 is SVGIG (reference sequence). This CDR3 comprises 12 residues. CDR3 bases: TGTGCAGGTAGGGGAAGGTTCGGTGAGCAGTTCTTC. It is translated as CAGRGRFGEQFF. Looking up the rest from reference TRBV30 and TRBJ2-1 gives the full variable domain: SQTIHQWPATLVQPVGSPLSLECTVEGTSNPNLYWYRQAAGRGLQLLFYSVGIGQISSEVPQNLSASRPQDRQFILSSKKLLLSDSGFYLCAGRGRFGEQFFGPGTRLTVL.

The chain joins TRBV6-5 to TRBJ2-7; unclear D gene. This CDR3 has 12 amino acids. CDR1 and CDR2 (germline): MNHEY, SVGAGI. V was shortened by 2 bases and J by 6 bases, with 8 bases between the two germline ends. The CDR3, as DNA: TGTGCCAGCAGTTACATATGGGGCGAGCAGTACTTC. The encoded protein is CASSYIWGEQYF.

V is TRBV11-1 and J is TRBJ1-1; possible D gene TRBD1, 6 bases. V dropped 5 bases and J dropped 3 bases, with 16 bases sitting between them. Germline CDR1 and CDR2: SGHAT and FQDESV (reference sequence). The CDR3 is made up of 15 amino acids. CDR3: CASSPRDTVYTEAFF. DNA of the CDR3: TGTGCCAGCAGCCCCCGGGACACAGTGTACACTGAAGCTTTCTTT.

This clone was found once. The chain has TRBV6-1 and TRBJ2-7; 7 bases are a match to TRBD1. The germline V gene has CDR1 MNHNS and CDR2 SASEGT. V shed 5 bases and J 3 bases; nucleotides not matched to a gene: 10. The length of the CDR3 is 15 residues. The CDR3 DNA sequence: TGTGCCAGCAGTCCCCAATTGACAGGGAGCTACGAGCAGTACTTC. It specifies CASSPQLTGSYEQYF.

The chain carries TRBV5-1 and TRBJ2-7; D remains ambiguous. Trimming took 4 bases from V and 7 from J, leaving 9 bases between them. CDR1 SGHRS and CDR2 YFSETQ come from the germline V gene. CDR3 size: 11 residues. CDR3 nucleotide sequence: TGCGCCAGCAGCCGAGATGGAGAGCAGTACTTC. Its protein is CASSRDGEQYF.

The J gene is TRBJ2-7, the V gene TRBV5-8; the match to TRBD2 covers 12 bases. The CDR3 spans 19 residues. CDR1 is SGHTS and CDR2 is YDEGEE in the germline V gene. The V segment lost 4 bases and the J segment 0 bases; nucleotides outside the gene matches: 14. The CDR3 reads CASSITSLAGGPFSYEQYF. DNA for the CDR3: TGTGCCAGCAGCATCACCTCACTAGCGGGAGGACCCTTCTCCTACGAGCAGTACTTC. Complete variable domain (other parts from reference TRBV5-8 and TRBJ2-7): EAGVTQSPTHLIKTRGQQATLRCSPISGHTSVYWYQQALGLGLQFLLWYDEGEERNRGNFPPRFSGRQFPNYSSELNVNALELEDSALYLCASSITSLAGGPFSYEQYFGPGTRLTVT.

This chain links TRBV28 with TRBJ1-5; the D gene is possibly TRBD1 (5 bases). Germline V gene lookup returns CDR1 MDHEN and CDR2 SYDVKM. This CDR3 comprises 12 residues. V gave up 7 bases and J gave up 2 bases, with 6 bases separating them. The CDR3 sequence is CASIRGNQPQHF. The CDR3 bases are TGTGCCAGCATCAGGGGCAATCAGCCCCAGCATTTT.

The rearrangement links TRBV19 to TRBJ2-4; 9 bases agree with TRBD1. The length of the CDR3 is 15 residues. Germline V lookup: CDR1 LNHDA, CDR2 SQIVND (reference sequence). J gave up 1 base and V 7 bases, and 5 bases lay outside the gene matches. CDR3 residues: CASTEQGAAKNIQYF. The CDR3 bases are TGTGCCAGTACGGAACAGGGGGCCGCCAAAAACATTCAGTACTTC.

This rearrangement joins TRBV10-3 to TRBJ2-7, with D possibly being TRBD1 or TRBD2 (5 bases each). Between the trimmed V and J ends, which lost 4 bases and 2 bases, there was a span of 12 bases. This CDR3 has 14 residues. CDR1 and CDR2 (germline): ENHRY, SYGVKD. The CDR3 sequence is CAISAGRSAYEQYF. CDR3 DNA: TGTGCCATCAGTGCGGGACGGAGTGCCTACGAGCAGTACTTC.

The chain employs TRBV14 and TRBJ2-3; 9 nucleotides agree with TRBD2. The CDR3 runs 14 residues. The germline V gene has CDR1 SGHDN and CDR2 FVKESK. Trimming at V came to 4 bases and at J to 3 bases, leaving 2 bases not matched to a gene. The CDR3 sequence is CASSPGLATDTQYF. CDR3 bases: TGTGCCAGCAGCCCGGGACTAGCAACAGATACGCAGTATTTT.

This chain joins TRBV9 and TRBJ2-3; D gene unclear. Trimming pared 0 bases from V and 5 bases from J, leaving 13 bases between. CDR1 SGDLS and CDR2 YYNGEE come from the germline V gene. This CDR3 has 15 amino acids. CDR3 sequence: CASSVDSRSGDTQYF. The CDR3 DNA sequence: TGTGCCAGCAGCGTAGATAGCCGATCCGGAGATACGCAGTATTTT.

The J gene is TRBJ2-3, the V gene TRBV6-1; D uncertain. CDR1 is MNHNS and CDR2 is SASEGT in the germline V gene. Trimming pared 6 bases from V and 3 bases from J, leaving 4 bases between. CDR3 size: 11 residues. CDR3 DNA: TGTGCCAGCAGGATGACAGATACGCAGTATTTT. Encoded protein: CASRMTDTQYF.

The V call is TRBV5-1, the J call TRBJ2-1; D gene unclear. With 1 base removed from V and 10 bases from J, the gap between germline ends came to 15 bases. Germline loops: CDR1 SGHRS, CDR2 YFSETQ. The CDR3 is 14 amino acids. CDR3 protein: CASSLLLAAEEQFF. The CDR3 coding sequence is TGCGCCAGCAGCTTGCTTCTGGCCGCAGAAGAGCAGTTCTTC.